This passage covers 21 T cell receptor beta chains from one sample sequenced in a study of cytomegalovirus exposure and HLA in healthy donors. PCR was performed using 60 Vbeta and 13 Jbeta primers. Clones were read by immunoSEQ multiplex PCR, and TCRdb kept only the in-frame ones, dropping some. The table has approximately 150,000 clones, 60% to 85% seen once; the top ten hold approximately 1.6%. Sequencing was done on a sample of PBMCs. The receptor set was obtained from a woman aged 18 to 35 in good health and CMV-seronegative.

This chain connects TRBV30 to TRBJ2-1; 16 bases align to TRBD2. After removal of 1 base from V and 5 bases from J, the junction contained 2 bases not matched to a gene. This CDR3 is built from 16 residues. Looked up from germline, CDR1 is GTSNPN and CDR2 is SVGIG (reference sequence). The CDR3 sequence: CAWSEGLAGGDNEQFF. The DNA of the CDR3 is TGTGCCTGGAGTGAGGGACTAGCGGGAGGGGACAATGAGCAGTTCTTC.

V gene TRBV29-1 combines with J gene TRBJ2-1; D is possibly TRBD2 (6 bases). Trimming removed 3 bases at V and 0 bases at J, with 18 bases between. The CDR3 consists of 17 residues. Germline CDR1 is SQVTM and CDR2 is ANQGSEA. The CDR3 loop reads CSVEGGVGRSSYNEQFF. DNA of the CDR3: TGCAGCGTTGAGGGAGGTGTTGGCCGCAGCTCCTACAATGAGCAGTTCTTC.

The chain carries TRBV27 and TRBJ2-5; D gene unclear. Per the germline V gene, CDR1 is MNHEY and CDR2 is SMNVEV (reference sequence). The V gene lost 0 bases and the J gene lost 2 bases, with 7 bases spanning the gap. The CDR3 is made up of 14 amino acids. CDR3 nucleotides: TGTGCCAGCAGTTTATCGGCATTTCAAGAGACCCAGTACTTC. This sequence encodes CASSLSAFQETQYF.

The rearrangement links TRBV19 to TRBJ1-5, with D possibly matching TRBD1 (5 bases). The CDR3 sequence is 17 residues long. CDR1 is LNHDA and CDR2 is SQIVND in the germline V gene (reference sequence). V lost 2 bases, J lost 6 bases, and 20 bases lay in between. The CDR3 protein is CASSITTGSKSSQPQHF. The CDR3 region has the DNA TGTGCCAGTAGTATAACTACAGGAAGTAAGAGTAGTCAGCCCCAGCATTTT.

This chain uses TRBV28 with TRBJ1-2, with D possibly TRBD1 on 6 matching bases. Between the trimmed V and J ends, which lost 6 bases and 1 base, there was a span of 21 bases. This CDR3 is 17 amino acids long. Germline CDR1 MDHEN, CDR2 SYDVKM. CDR3 nucleotide sequence: TGTGCCAGCAGCTACCTTACCGGGACATCCAGTAACTATGGCTACACCTTC. Translating gives CASSYLTGTSSNYGYTF.

This clone appeared a few times. V usage is TRBV28 and J usage is TRBJ2-5; D remains ambiguous. The germline gives CDR1 MDHEN, CDR2 SYDVKM. V lost 3 bases and J 5 bases, leaving 13 bases between the germline ends. The CDR3 totals 14 residues. The CDR3: CASSFLTASETQYF. The CDR3 coding sequence is TGTGCCAGCAGTTTCCTCACGGCTAGTGAGACCCAGTACTTC.

The gene calls are TRBV7-6 and TRBJ1-1; D gene ambiguous. The CDR3 loop spans 14 amino acids. V was shortened by 5 bases and J by 4 bases, with 14 bases between the two germline ends. Per germline, CDR1 SGHVS and CDR2 FNYEAQ. CDR3 residues: CASSSSHRGTEAFF. In DNA form, the CDR3 reads TGTGCCAGCAGCAGCAGTCACCGGGGCACTGAAGCTTTCTTT. The full variable domain, with the rest looked up from reference TRBV7-6 and TRBJ1-1, is GAGVSQSPRYKVTKRGQDVALRCDPISGHVSLYWYRQALGQGPEFLTYFNYEAQQDKSGLPNDRFSAERPEGSISTLTIQRTEQRDSAMYRCASSSSHRGTEAFFGQGTRLTVV.

The rearrangement links TRBV11-3 to TRBJ2-3; D is ambiguous. Per the germline V gene, CDR1 is SGHNT and CDR2 is YENEEA. Trimming removed 0 bases at V and 6 bases at J, with 7 bases between. The CDR3 has 13 residues. The CDR3 here is CASSLDPRDTQYF. In DNA form, the CDR3 reads TGTGCCAGCAGCTTAGATCCCCGGGATACGCAGTATTTT.

The rearrangement joins TRBV11-2 to TRBJ2-1, with D tentatively TRBD2 (6 bases). Trimming stripped 0 bases from V and 5 bases from J, with 11 bases between. This CDR3 has 15 residues. Germline CDR1 reads SGHAT; CDR2 reads FQNNGV. The CDR3 DNA sequence: TGTGCCAGCAGCTTAGATGGGAGGAGCAACAATGAGCAGTTCTTC. Protein: CASSLDGRSNNEQFF.

CDR3 protein: CASSDGRRDAYEQYF. The CDR3 nucleotides read TGCGCCAGCAGCGACGGGCGGAGGGATGCCTACGAGCAGTACTTC. The rearrangement links TRBV5-1 to TRBJ2-7; a weak D match, TRBD2 (6 bases). Trimming cost V 4 bases and J 2 bases, with 16 bases left between them. Germline CDR1 reads SGHRS; CDR2 reads YFSETQ. The CDR3 runs 15 residues.

The V and J genes are TRBV29-1 and TRBJ2-1; no clear D gene. V lost 7 bases and J lost 0, with 13 bases in between. Germline V gene lookup returns CDR1 SQVTM and CDR2 ANQGSEA. The CDR3 has 14 amino acids. DNA for the CDR3: TGCAGCGCCGAAATCGTGAGCTCCTACAATGAGCAGTTCTTC. This sequence encodes CSAEIVSSYNEQFF.

This chain links TRBV27 with TRBJ1-2, with D possibly matching TRBD1 (5 bases). V was cut by 0 bases and J by 4 bases, with 12 bases left in between. The CDR3 covers 15 residues. Germline V lookup: CDR1 MNHEY, CDR2 SMNVEV (reference sequence). This chain's CDR3 is CASSLSARQLYGYTF. The CDR3 DNA sequence: TGTGCCAGCAGTTTATCAGCTAGACAGCTCTATGGCTACACCTTC.

The genes are TRBV5-6 and TRBJ1-6; TRBD1 might be the D (5 bases). The CDR3 runs 15 residues. Trimming pared 7 bases from V and 9 bases from J, leaving 20 bases between. The germline CDR1 and CDR2 sequences are SGHDT and YYEEEE. The CDR3 DNA follows: TGTGCCAGCCCTCCTGACGGGGGGGATCCTTCACCCCTCCACTTT. It specifies CASPPDGGDPSPLHF.

V is TRBV5-4 and J is TRBJ2-1, with 11 bases aligning to TRBD2. J was trimmed by 7 bases and V by 0 bases; bases with no gene match: 0. Germline values: CDR1 SGHNT, CDR2 YYREEE (reference sequence). CDR3 length: 14 residues. The CDR3 DNA reads TGTGCCAGCAGCTTGGGGACTAGCGGGAATGAGCAGTTCTTC. Its protein product is CASSLGTSGNEQFF. Together with reference TRBV5-4 and TRBJ2-1, the CDR3 gives the full variable domain: ETGVTQSPTHLIKTRGQQVTLRCSSQSGHNTVSWYQQALGQGPQFIFQYYREEENGRGNFPPRFSGLQFPNYSSELNVNALELDDSALYLCASSLGTSGNEQFFGPGTRLTVL.

The V and J genes are TRBV2 and TRBJ2-5, with D possibly matching TRBD2 (6 bases). Trimming removed 5 bases at V and 2 bases at J, with 15 bases between. The CDR3 spans 15 residues. The germline CDR1 and CDR2 sequences are SNHLY and FYNNEI. The chain's CDR3 is CASSYGRGIQETQYF. The CDR3 DNA follows: TGTGCCAGCAGTTACGGACGGGGGATACAAGAGACCCAGTACTTC.

The rearrangement links TRBV27 to TRBJ1-2; D not certain. Per germline, CDR1 MNHEY and CDR2 SMNVEV (reference sequence). The CDR3 length is 14 residues. The ends were cut back, 6 bases at V and 0 bases at J, with 11 bases in the middle. In nucleotides, the CDR3 is TGTGCCAGCAGCCCCGCAGGAACTAACTATGGCTACACCTTC. It encodes CASSPAGTNYGYTF.

The chain recombines TRBV7-9 with TRBJ2-7; 8 bases align to TRBD2. The CDR3 length is 13 residues. The trim removed 4 bases at V and 2 bases at J, leaving 1 base unmatched. CDR1 SEHNR and CDR2 FQNEAQ come from the germline V gene (reference sequence). CDR3 protein: CASSSGLAYEQYF. CDR3 in DNA: TGTGCCAGCAGCTCGGGACTAGCCTACGAGCAGTACTTC.

V usage is TRBV6-1 and J usage is TRBJ1-1; D gene unclear. Germline assignment: CDR1 MNHNS and CDR2 SASEGT. The CDR3 has 14 amino acids. V lost 11 bases, J lost 0 bases, and 16 bases lay in between. In nucleotides, the CDR3 is TGTGCCGTCGAGGAGAGCAGTTTGAACACTGAAGCTTTCTTT. Encoded protein: CAVEESSLNTEAFF.

This sequence joins TRBV27 and TRBJ1-5; tentatively, D is TRBD1 (5 bases). CDR3 length equals 15 residues. Germline CDR1 reads MNHEY; CDR2 reads SMNVEV (reference sequence). V was cut by 2 bases and J by 6 bases, with 14 bases left in between. The CDR3 nucleotides read TGTGCCAGCAGTTTAATAGGAGGGGATCGTCAGCCCCAGCATTTT. Translated: CASSLIGGDRQPQHF.

This clone has a single count. CDR3 amino acids: CASSHGSSGNTIYF. The CDR3 DNA sequence: TGTGCCAGCTCACATGGCAGCTCTGGAAACACCATATATTTT. The chain couples TRBV18 to TRBJ1-3; D is ambiguous. Germline CDR1 and CDR2: KGHSH and LQKENI. V lost 4 bases and J lost 0, with 7 bases in between. CDR3 length: 14 residues.

V and J are TRBV30 and TRBJ2-3, with TRBD2 matching 7 bases. The germline V gene encodes CDR1 GTSNPN and CDR2 SVGIG (reference sequence). This CDR3 comprises 15 residues. V lost 0 bases to trimming and J lost 2 bases; unmatched junction nucleotides: 5. The CDR3 loop reads CAWSVQAGDTDTQYF. For the CDR3, the DNA is TGTGCCTGGAGTGTACAGGCGGGAGACACAGATACGCAGTATTTT.